This TCR beta chain stems from a study of blood T cell repertoires in COVID-19. Methods used by the authors: The assay estimated nucleated cells by amplifying reference gene primers. Clones were sequenced by immunoSEQ multiplex PCR, and TCRdb holds only the in-frame ones, with some missing. The V and J calls and clone size are taken from that table; D and trimming were inferred from the DNA. The sample consists of 350,000 to 400,000 clones, approximately 92% of them appearing once. Recovered participants had two consecutive negative NP/OP PCR tests, healthcare professional clearance, or symptom resolution. CDR1 is SGHTA, CDR2 FQGNSA, per germline. Germline trimming cut 0 bases from V and 7 bases from J; bases unmatched to any gene: 2. The CDR3 loop spans 14 amino acids.

The chain links TRBV7-2 to TRBJ2-2; 7 bases agree with TRBD2. Sample: PBMCs or T cells enriched from blood (not recorded which). This sequence originates from a man aged 18 to 35 who had recovered from COVID-19. CDR3 loop: CASSLAPGGGELFF. CDR3 DNA: TGTGCCAGCAGCTTAGCTCCGGGGGGCGGGGAGCTGTTTTTT.